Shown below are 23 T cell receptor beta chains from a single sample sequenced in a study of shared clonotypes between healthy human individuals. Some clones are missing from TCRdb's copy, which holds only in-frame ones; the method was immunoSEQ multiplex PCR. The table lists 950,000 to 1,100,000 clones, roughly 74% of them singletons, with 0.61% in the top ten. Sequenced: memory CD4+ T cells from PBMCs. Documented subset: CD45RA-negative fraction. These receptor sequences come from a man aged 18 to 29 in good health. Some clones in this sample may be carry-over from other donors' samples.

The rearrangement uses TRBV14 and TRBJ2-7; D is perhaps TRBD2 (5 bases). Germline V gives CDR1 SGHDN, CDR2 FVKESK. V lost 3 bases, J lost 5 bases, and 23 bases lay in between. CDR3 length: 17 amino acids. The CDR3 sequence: CASSHKRASLFSNEQYF. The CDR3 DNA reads TGTGCCAGCAGCCATAAGAGGGCCTCCCTCTTTAGTAACGAGCAGTACTTC.

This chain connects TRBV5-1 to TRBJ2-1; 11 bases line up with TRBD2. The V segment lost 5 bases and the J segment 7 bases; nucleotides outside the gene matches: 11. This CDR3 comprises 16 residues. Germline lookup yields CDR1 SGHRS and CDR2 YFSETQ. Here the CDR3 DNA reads TGCGCCAGCAGGAAGGGACTAGCGGCCTCACAAAATGAGCAGTTCTTC. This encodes CASRKGLAASQNEQFF.

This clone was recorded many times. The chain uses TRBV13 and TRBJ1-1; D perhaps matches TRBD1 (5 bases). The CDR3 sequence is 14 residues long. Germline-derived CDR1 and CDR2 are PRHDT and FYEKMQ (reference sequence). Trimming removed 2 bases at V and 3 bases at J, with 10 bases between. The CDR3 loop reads CASSLRGEDTEAFF. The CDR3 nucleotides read TGTGCCAGCAGCTTACGGGGGGAGGACACTGAAGCTTTCTTT.

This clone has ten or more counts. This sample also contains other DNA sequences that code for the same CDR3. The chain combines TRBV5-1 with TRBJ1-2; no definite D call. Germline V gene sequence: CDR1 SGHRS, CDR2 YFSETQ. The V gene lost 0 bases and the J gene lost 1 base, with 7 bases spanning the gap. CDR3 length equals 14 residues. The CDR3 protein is CASSLAGSNYGYTF. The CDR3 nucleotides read TGCGCCAGCAGCTTGGCGGGCAGTAACTATGGCTACACCTTC. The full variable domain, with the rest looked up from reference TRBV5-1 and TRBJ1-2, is KAGVTQTPRYLIKTRGQQVTLSCSPISGHRSVSWYQQTPGQGLQFLFEYFSETQRNKGNFPGRFSGRQFSNSRSEMNVSTLELGDSALYLCASSLAGSNYGYTFGSGTRLTVV.

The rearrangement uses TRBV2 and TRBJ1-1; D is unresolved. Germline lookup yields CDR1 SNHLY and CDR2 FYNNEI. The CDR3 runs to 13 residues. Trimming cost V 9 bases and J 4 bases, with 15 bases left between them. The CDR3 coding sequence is TGTGCCAGTACGGGTGAGTGGGGCACTGAAGCTTTCTTT. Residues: CASTGEWGTEAFF. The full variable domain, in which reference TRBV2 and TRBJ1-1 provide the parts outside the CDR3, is EPEVTQTPSHQVTQMGQEVILRCVPISNHLYFYWYRQILGQKVEFLVSFYNNEISEKSEIFDDQFSVERPDGSNFTLKIRSTKLEDSAMYFCASTGEWGTEAFFGQGTRLTVV.

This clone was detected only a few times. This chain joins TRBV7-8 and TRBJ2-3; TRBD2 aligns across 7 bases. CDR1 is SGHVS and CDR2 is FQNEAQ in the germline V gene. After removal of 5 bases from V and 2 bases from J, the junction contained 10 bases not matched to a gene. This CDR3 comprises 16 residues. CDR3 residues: CASSRLSSGATDTQYF. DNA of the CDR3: TGTGCCAGCAGCCGCCTCTCTAGCGGCGCCACAGATACGCAGTATTTT.

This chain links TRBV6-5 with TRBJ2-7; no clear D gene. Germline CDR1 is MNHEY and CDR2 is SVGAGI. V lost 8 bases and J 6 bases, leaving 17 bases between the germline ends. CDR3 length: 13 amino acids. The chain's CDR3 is CASGQSAPGEQYF. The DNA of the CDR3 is TGTGCCAGCGGGCAAAGTGCCCCAGGCGAGCAGTACTTC.

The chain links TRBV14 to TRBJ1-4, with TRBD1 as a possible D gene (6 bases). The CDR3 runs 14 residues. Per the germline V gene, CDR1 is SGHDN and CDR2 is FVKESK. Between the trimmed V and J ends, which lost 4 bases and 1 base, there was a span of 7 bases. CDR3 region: CASSLQGTNEKLFF. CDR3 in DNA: TGTGCCAGCAGCCTACAGGGAACTAATGAAAAACTGTTTTTT.

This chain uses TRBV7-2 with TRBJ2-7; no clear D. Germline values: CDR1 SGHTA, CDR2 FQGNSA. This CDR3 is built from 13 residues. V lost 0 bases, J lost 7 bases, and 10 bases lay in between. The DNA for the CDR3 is TGTGCCAGCAGCTTAGCCGGTAGTTTTGAGCAGTACTTC. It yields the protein CASSLAGSFEQYF.

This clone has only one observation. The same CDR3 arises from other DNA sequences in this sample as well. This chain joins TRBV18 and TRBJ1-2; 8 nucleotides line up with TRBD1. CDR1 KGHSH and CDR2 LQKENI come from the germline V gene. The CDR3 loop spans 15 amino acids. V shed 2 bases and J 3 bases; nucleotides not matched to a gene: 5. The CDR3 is CASSPGQGAYYGYTF. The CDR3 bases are TGTGCCAGCTCACCAGGGCAGGGGGCCTACTATGGCTACACCTTC.

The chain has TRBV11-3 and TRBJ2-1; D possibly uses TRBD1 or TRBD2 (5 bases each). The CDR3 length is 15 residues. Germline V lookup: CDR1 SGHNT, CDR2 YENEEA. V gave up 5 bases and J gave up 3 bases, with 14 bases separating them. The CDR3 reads CASSLGGGGYNEQFF. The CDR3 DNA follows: TGTGCCAGCAGCCTAGGTGGGGGTGGCTACAATGAGCAGTTCTTC.

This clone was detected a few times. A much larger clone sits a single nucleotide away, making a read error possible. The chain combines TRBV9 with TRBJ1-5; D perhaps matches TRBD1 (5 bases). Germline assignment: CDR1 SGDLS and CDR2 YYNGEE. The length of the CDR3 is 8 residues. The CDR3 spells CASSLRGF. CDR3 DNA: TGTGCCAGTTCCCTGAGGGGTTTT.

The CDR3 reads CASSFQAGVGQETQYF. CDR3 sequence (DNA): TGTGCCAGCAGTTTCCAAGCGGGAGTCGGACAAGAGACCCAGTACTTC. The rearrangement joins TRBV28 to TRBJ2-5, with TRBD2 matching over 8 bases. Germline CDR1 and CDR2: MDHEN and SYDVKM. The CDR3 has 16 amino acids. V trimming: 3 bases; J trimming: 2 bases; junction bases outside the gene matches: 8.

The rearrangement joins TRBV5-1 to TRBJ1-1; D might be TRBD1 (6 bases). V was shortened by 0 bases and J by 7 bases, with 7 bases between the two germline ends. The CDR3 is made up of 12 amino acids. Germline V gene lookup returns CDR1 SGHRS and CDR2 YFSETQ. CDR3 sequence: CASSLADSEAFF. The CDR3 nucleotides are TGCGCCAGCAGCTTGGCGGACAGTGAAGCTTTCTTT.

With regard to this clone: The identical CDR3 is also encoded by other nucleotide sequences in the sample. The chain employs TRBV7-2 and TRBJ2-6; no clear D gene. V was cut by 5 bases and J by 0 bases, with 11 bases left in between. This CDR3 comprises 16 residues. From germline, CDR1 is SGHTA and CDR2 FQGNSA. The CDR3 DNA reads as TGTGCCAGCAGCCCGGGCCGCGGCTCTGGGGCCAACGTCCTGACTTTC. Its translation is CASSPGRGSGANVLTF.

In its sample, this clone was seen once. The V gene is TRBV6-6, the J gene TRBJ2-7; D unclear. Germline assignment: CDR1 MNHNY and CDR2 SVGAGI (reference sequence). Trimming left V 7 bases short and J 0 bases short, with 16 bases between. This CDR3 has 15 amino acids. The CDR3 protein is CASTRTPDVSYEQYF. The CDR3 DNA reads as TGTGCCAGCACGCGCACCCCGGACGTCTCCTACGAGCAGTACTTC.

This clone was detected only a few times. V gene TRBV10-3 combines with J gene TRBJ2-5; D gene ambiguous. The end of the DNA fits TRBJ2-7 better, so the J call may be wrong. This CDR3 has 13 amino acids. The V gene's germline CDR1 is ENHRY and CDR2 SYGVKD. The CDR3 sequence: CAISESQFHEQYF. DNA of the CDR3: TGTGCCATCAGTGAGTCACAGTTCCACGAGCAGTACTTC.

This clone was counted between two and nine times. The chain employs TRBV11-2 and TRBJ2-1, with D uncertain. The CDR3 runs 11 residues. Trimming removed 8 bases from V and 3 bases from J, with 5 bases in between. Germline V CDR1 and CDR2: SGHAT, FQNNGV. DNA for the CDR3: TGTGCCAGCGACGGCTACAATGAGCAGTTCTTC. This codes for CASDGYNEQFF.

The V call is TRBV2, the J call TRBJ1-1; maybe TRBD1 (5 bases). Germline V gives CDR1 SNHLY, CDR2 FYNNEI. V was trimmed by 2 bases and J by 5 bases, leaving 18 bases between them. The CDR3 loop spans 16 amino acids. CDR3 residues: CASSENLYGAGTEAFF. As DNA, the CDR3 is TGTGCCAGCAGTGAAAATCTTTACGGGGCTGGGACTGAAGCTTTCTTT.

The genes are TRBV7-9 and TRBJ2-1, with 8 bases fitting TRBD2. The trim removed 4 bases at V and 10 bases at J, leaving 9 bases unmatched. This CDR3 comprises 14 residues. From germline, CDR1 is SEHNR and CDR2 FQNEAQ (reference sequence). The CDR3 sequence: CASSSGLGRREQFF. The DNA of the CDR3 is TGTGCCAGCAGCTCGGGACTAGGGCGTCGGGAGCAGTTCTTC.

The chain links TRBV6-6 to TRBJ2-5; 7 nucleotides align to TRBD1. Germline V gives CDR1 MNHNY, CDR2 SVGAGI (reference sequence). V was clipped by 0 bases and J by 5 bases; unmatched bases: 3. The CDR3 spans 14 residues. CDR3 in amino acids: CASSYSGGGETQYF. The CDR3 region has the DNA TGTGCCAGCAGTTACTCAGGGGGCGGCGAGACCCAGTACTTC.

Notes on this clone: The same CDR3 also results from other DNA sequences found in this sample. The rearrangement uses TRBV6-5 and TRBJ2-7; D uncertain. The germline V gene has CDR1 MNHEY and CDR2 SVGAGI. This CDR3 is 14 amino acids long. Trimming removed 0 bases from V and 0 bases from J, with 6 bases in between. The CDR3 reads CASSYSGSSYEQYF. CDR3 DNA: TGTGCCAGCAGTTACTCGGGCAGCTCCTACGAGCAGTACTTC.

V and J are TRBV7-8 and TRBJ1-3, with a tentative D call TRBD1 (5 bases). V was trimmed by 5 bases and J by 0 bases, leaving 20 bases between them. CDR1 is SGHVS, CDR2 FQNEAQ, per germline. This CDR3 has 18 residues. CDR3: CASSQGRQLLSSGNTIYF. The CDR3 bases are TGTGCCAGCAGCCAGGGTAGACAGTTACTTAGCTCTGGAAACACCATATATTTT.